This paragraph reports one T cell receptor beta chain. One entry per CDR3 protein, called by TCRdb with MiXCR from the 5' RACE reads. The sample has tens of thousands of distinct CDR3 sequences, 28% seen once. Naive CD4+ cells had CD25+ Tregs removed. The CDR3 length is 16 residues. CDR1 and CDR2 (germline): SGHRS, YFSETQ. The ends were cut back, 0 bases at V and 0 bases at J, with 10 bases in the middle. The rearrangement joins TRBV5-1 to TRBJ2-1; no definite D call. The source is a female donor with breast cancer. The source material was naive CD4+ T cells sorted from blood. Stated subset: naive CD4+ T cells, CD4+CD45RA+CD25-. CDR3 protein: CASSLAAQSSYNEQFF. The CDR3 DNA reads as TGCGCCAGCAGCTTGGCGGCCCAGAGCTCCTACAATGAGCAGTTCTTC. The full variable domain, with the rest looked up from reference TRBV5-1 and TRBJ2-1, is KAGVTQTPRYLIKTRGQQVTLSCSPISGHRSVSWYQQTPGQGLQFLFEYFSETQRNKGNFPGRFSGRQFSNSRSEMNVSTLELGDSALYLCASSLAAQSSYNEQFFGPGTRLTVL.